The T cell receptor (beta chain) described here comes from a study of cytomegalovirus exposure and HLA in healthy donors. About the research overall: The study's early data release held about 77 million unique TCRs from HLA-typed donors. Study-wide results and caveats: Donors belonging to an Asian-associated ancestry cluster reportedly showed fewer N-insertions in productive TCRs than the approximately 640-donor mean, according to what a later analysis found. Analyses of presence and absence presupposed an approximately uniform sequencing depth across donors.

Trimming removed 6 bases from V and 8 bases from J, with 14 bases in between. Germline CDR1 reads LNHDA; CDR2 reads SQIVND (reference sequence). The CDR3 is 14 residues long. Note on this clone: Its target is unknown.

60 Vbeta and 13 Jbeta primers were used in PCR. Produced via immunoSEQ multiplex PCR; TCRdb's table is partial and in-frame only. The sample gives about 170,000 clones, about 79% of which show up once; around 0.96% is in the top ten. Sequenced material: PBMCs. This sequence joins TRBV19 and TRBJ1-6, with a possible D match to TRBD1 (6 bases). The clonotype originates from a woman in her forties or fifties in good health and CMV-seropositive. The CDR3 DNA sequence: TGTGCCAGTAGCCCGGACAGCAGTTATTCACCCCTCCACTTT. Translation: CASSPDSSYSPLHF.